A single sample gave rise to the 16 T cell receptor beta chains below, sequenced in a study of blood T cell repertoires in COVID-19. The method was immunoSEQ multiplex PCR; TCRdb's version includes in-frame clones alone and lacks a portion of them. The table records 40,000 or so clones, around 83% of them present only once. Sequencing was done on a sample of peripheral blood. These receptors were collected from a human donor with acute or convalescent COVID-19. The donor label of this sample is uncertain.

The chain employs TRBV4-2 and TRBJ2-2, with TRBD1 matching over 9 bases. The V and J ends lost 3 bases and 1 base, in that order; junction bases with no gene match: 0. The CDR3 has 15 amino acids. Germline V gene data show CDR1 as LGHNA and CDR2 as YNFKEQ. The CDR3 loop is CASSQGQGNTGELFF. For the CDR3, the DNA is TGTGCCAGCAGCCAGGGACAGGGGAACACCGGGGAGCTGTTTTTT.

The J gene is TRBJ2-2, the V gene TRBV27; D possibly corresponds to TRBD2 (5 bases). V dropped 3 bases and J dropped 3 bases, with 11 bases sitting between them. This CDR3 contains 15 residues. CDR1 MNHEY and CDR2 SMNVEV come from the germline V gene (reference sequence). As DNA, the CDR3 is TGTGCCAGCAGTTTCCGGGGATTGGACACCGGGGAGCTGTTTTTT. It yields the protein CASSFRGLDTGELFF.

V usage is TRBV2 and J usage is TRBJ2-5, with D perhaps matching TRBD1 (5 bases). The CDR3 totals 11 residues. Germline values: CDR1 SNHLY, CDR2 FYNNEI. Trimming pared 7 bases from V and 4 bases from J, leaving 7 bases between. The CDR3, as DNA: TGTGCCAGCAAGGGGCCAGAGACCCAGTACTTC. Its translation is CASKGPETQYF.

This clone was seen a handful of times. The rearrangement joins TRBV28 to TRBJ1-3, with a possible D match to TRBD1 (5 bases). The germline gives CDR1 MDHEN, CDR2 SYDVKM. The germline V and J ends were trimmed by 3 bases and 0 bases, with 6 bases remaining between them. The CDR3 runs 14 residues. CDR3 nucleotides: TGTGCCAGCAGTTTCGGACACTCTGGAAACACCATATATTTT. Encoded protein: CASSFGHSGNTIYF. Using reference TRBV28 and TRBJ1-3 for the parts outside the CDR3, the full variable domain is DVKVTQSSRYLVKRTGEKVFLECVQDMDHENMFWYRQDPGLGLRLIYFSYDVKMKEKGDIPEGYSVSREKKERFSLILESASTNQTSMYLCASSFGHSGNTIYFGEGSWLTVV.

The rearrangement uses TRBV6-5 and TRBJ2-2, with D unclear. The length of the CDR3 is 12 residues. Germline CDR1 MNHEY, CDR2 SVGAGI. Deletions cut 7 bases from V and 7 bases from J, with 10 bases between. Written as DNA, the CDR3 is TGTGCCAGCATGAGAAGAGGCGGGGAGCTGTTTTTT. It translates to CASMRRGGELFF.

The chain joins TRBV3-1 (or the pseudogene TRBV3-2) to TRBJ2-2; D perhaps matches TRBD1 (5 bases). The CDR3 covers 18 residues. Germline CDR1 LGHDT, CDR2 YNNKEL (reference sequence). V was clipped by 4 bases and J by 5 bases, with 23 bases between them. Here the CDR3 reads CASSLFRQGKNLTGELFF. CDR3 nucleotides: TGTGCCAGCAGCCTTTTCCGCCAGGGAAAGAATTTGACCGGGGAGCTGTTTTTT.

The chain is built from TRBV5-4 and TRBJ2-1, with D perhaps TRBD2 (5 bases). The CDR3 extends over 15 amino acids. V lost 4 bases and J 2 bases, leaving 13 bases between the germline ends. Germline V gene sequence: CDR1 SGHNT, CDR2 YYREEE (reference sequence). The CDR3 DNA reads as TGTGCCAGCAGCCAGCGTCTCGGGGCCTACAATGAGCAGTTCTTC. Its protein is CASSQRLGAYNEQFF.

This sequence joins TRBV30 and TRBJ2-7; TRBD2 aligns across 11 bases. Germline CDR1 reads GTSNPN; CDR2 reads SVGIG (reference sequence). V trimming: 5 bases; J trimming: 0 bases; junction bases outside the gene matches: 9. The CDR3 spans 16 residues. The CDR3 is CAWCRGLAEVSYEQYF. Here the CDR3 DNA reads TGTGCCTGGTGCAGGGGACTAGCGGAGGTCTCCTACGAGCAGTACTTC.

The CDR3 sequence is CASSQEASGNNEQFF. The DNA of the CDR3 is TGTGCCAGCAGCCAAGAGGCTAGCGGTAACAATGAGCAGTTCTTC. This chain connects TRBV3-1 (or the pseudogene TRBV3-2) to TRBJ2-1, with 7 bases lining up with TRBD2. The length of the CDR3 is 15 residues. J lost 5 bases, V lost 0 bases, and 4 bases had no gene match. Germline V gene data show CDR1 as LGHDT and CDR2 as YNNKEL (reference sequence).

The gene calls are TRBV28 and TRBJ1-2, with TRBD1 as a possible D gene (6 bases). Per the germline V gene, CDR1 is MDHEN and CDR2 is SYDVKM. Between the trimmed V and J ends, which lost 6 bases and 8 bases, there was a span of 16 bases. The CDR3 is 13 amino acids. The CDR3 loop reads CASRVDIRGGYTF. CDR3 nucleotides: TGTGCCAGCAGGGTTGACATAAGGGGGGGCTACACCTTC.

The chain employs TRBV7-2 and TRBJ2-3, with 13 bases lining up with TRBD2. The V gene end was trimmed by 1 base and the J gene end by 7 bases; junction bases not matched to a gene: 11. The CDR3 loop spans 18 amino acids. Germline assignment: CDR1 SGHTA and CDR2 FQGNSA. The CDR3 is CASSLGRTSGGPIYTQYF. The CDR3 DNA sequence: TGTGCCAGCAGCTTAGGGCGGACTAGCGGGGGCCCGATTTATACGCAGTATTTT.

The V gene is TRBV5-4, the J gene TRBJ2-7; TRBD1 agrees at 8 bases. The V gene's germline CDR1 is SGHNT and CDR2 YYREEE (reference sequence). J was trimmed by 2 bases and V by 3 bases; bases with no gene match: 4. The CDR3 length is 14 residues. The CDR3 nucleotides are TGTGCCAGCAGCTCCAGGGGGCCCACCTACGAGCAGTACTTC. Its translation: CASSSRGPTYEQYF.

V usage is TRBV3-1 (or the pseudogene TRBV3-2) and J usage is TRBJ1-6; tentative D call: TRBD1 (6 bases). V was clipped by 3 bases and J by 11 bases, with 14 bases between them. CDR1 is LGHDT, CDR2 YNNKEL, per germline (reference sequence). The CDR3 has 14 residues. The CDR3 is CASSQTIQGAPLHF. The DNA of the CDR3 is TGTGCCAGCAGCCAGACAATACAGGGCGCACCCCTCCACTTT.

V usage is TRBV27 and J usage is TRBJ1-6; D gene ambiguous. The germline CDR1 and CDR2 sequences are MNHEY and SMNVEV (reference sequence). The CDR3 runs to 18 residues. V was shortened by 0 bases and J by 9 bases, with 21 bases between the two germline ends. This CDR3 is CASSLSRPGVGGISPLHF. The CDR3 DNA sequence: TGTGCCAGCAGTTTATCCCGTCCCGGAGTAGGCGGAATTTCACCCCTCCACTTT.

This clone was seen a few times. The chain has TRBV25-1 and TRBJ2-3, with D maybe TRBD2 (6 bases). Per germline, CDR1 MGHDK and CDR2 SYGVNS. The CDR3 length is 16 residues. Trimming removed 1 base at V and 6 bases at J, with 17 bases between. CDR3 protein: CASSELGLNQGDTQYF. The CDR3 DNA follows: TGTGCCAGCAGTGAATTGGGACTGAACCAGGGTGATACGCAGTATTTT.

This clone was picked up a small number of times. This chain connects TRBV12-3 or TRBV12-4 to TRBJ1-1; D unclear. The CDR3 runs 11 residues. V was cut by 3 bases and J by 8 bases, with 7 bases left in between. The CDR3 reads CASSLSREAFF. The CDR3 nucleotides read TGTGCCAGCAGTTTGTCCAGGGAAGCTTTCTTT.